These 18 T cell receptor beta chains originate from one sample sequenced in a study of T-cell memory formation after mild COVID-19. TCRdb re-called the 5' RACE reads with MiXCR, one entry per CDR3 protein. This table has some 250,000 distinct CDR3 sequences, around 17% appearing once. The sequenced sample was PBMCs or a T cell subset sorted from them (not recorded which). Every receptor here comes from a man younger than 35 who had mild COVID-19 (a few samples of this study predate the infection). Cell type and time point are not known.

This clonotype was detected a few times. The chain links TRBV5-1 to TRBJ2-6; perhaps D is TRBD1 or TRBD2 (7 bases each). The V end lost 3 bases, the J end lost 0 bases, and 13 bases lay between the germline ends. Germline V gene data show CDR1 as SGHRS and CDR2 as YFSETQ. The CDR3 spans 17 residues. CDR3 sequence reads: CASSSGGVFSGANVLTF. In DNA form, the CDR3 reads TGCGCCAGCAGCTCAGGGGGGGTCTTCTCTGGGGCCAACGTCCTGACTTTC.

There are a few counts of this clonotype. The J gene is TRBJ2-3, the V gene TRBV27; D is unclear. The CDR3 has 13 amino acids. The V gene's germline CDR1 is MNHEY and CDR2 SMNVEV (reference sequence). Trimming shortened V by 4 bases and J by 10 bases, and 15 bases separated the two germline ends. The CDR3 DNA follows: TGTGCCAGCAGTTATATGACGGTTGGTGCGCAGTATTTT. The encoded protein is CASSYMTVGAQYF.

CDR3 DNA sequence: TGCGCCAGCAGAAACACTGACACTGAAGCTTTCTTT. It translates to CASRNTDTEAFF. The genes are TRBV5-1 and TRBJ1-1; the D is unclear. Germline V gene data show CDR1 as SGHRS and CDR2 as YFSETQ. The ends were cut back, 5 bases at V and 3 bases at J, with 8 bases in the middle. The CDR3 spans 12 residues.

The table lists this clonotype with a few counts. The rearrangement joins TRBV6-1 to TRBJ2-6; 7 bases fit TRBD1. V lost 2 bases, J lost 1 base, and 5 bases stayed unmatched. Germline CDR1 and CDR2: MNHNS and SASEGT. The CDR3 is made up of 17 amino acids. The CDR3 sequence is CASSEQGVQSGANVLTF. The DNA of the CDR3 is TGTGCCAGCAGTGAACAGGGGGTGCAATCTGGGGCCAACGTCCTGACTTTC.

V is TRBV12-3 or TRBV12-4 and J is TRBJ1-1, with 7 bases fitting TRBD1. CDR3 length equals 16 residues. The J segment lost 3 bases and the V segment lost 2 bases, leaving 9 bases of the junction unmatched. CDR3 in amino acids: CASSLKPTGPDTEAFF. The CDR3 DNA reads as TGTGCCAGCAGTTTAAAGCCGACAGGGCCGGACACTGAAGCTTTCTTT.

This clonotype appeared a few times. This chain uses TRBV23-1 with TRBJ2-7; D remains unclear. TRBV23-1 is an open reading frame, and its role is uncertain. The CDR3 has 13 amino acids. V dropped 0 bases and J dropped 2 bases, with 5 bases sitting between them. CDR3 DNA: TGCGCCAGCAGTCAATCGACCCCCTACGAGCAGTACGTC. This encodes CASSQSTPYEQYV.

Details on this clonotype: A junction boundary mismatches the germline segment, possibly from a read error. The chain links TRBV2 to TRBJ2-1; no clear D gene. This CDR3 contains 13 residues. Germline lookup yields CDR1 SNHLY and CDR2 FYNNEI. CDR3 amino acids: CASRLTKIPSMSF. CDR3 bases: TGTGCCAGCAGACTCACTAAGATACCCTCGATGTCCTTC.

This clonotype occurred a few times. This sequence joins TRBV6-5 and TRBJ1-1, with D perhaps matching TRBD1 (5 bases). V dropped 8 bases and J dropped 5 bases, with 15 bases sitting between them. Germline V gene sequence: CDR1 MNHEY, CDR2 SVGAGI. The CDR3 loop spans 13 amino acids. CDR3 in amino acids: CASEGRVGTEAFF. For the CDR3, the DNA is TGTGCCAGCGAAGGCAGGGTTGGTACTGAAGCTTTCTTT.

V is TRBV4-3 and J is TRBJ2-3; no firm D call. Germline assignment: CDR1 LGHNA and CDR2 YSLEER. The CDR3 contains 13 residues. Trimming left V 4 bases short and J 2 bases short, with 7 bases between. CDR3 in DNA: TGCGCCAGCAGCCGCGTGTTCACAGATACGCAGTATTTT. It specifies CASSRVFTDTQYF.

J is TRBJ2-7 and V is TRBV2; 8 bases align to TRBD1. CDR3 size: 14 residues. The V gene's germline CDR1 is SNHLY and CDR2 FYNNEI. V lost 8 bases to trimming and J lost 3 bases; unmatched junction nucleotides: 9. The CDR3 bases are TGTGCCAGCTCAAGACAGGGGCGCATCTACGAGCAGTACGTC. Its protein product is CASSRQGRIYEQYV.

In its sample, this clonotype was seen a few times. The chain joins TRBV20-1 to TRBJ1-2; D gene uncertain. V dropped 4 bases and J dropped 5 bases, with 5 bases sitting between them. This CDR3 is built from 10 residues. Germline V CDR1 and CDR2: DFQATT, SNEGSKA (reference sequence). The CDR3 region has the DNA TGCAGTGCTACCTATTATGGCTACACCTTC. Translation: CSATYYGYTF.

This clonotype appeared a few times. The chain combines TRBV4-2 with TRBJ2-3, with D hard to call. V lost 3 bases and J 0 bases, leaving 10 bases between the germline ends. CDR3 size: 15 residues. Germline CDR1 reads LGHNA; CDR2 reads YNFKEQ. The CDR3 region is CASSQGSSSTDTQYF. The DNA of the CDR3 is TGTGCCAGCAGCCAGGGAAGCTCTAGCACAGATACGCAGTATTTT.

There are a few counts of this clonotype. The chain carries TRBV7-9 and TRBJ2-1, with D hard to call. This CDR3 is built from 14 residues. The germline V gene encodes CDR1 SEHNR and CDR2 FQNEAQ (reference sequence). Between the trimmed V and J ends, which lost 1 base and 5 bases, there was a span of 9 bases. CDR3 protein: CASSLVVTNNEQFF. CDR3 DNA: TGTGCCAGCAGCTTAGTAGTTACCAACAATGAGCAGTTCTTC.

This clonotype was counted between two and nine times. V gene TRBV12-3 or TRBV12-4 combines with J gene TRBJ2-1; TRBD2 might be the D (5 bases). The CDR3 is 12 amino acids. The germline V and J ends were trimmed by 7 bases and 9 bases, with 13 bases remaining between them. In nucleotides, the CDR3 is TGTGCCAGCACCCCCCCCCGGGGTGAGCAGTTCTTC. It translates to CASTPPRGEQFF.

This clonotype turned up a few times. The chain uses TRBV7-3 and TRBJ2-6, with D possibly matching TRBD2 (6 bases). The V end was cut by 5 bases, the J end by 3 bases, with 14 bases between. The CDR3 is made up of 16 amino acids. Germline assignment: CDR1 SGHTA and CDR2 FQGTGA. CDR3 nucleotides: TGTGCCAGCAGCCGGTCGGGGGAACTTGGGGCCAACGTCCTGACTTTC. It specifies CASSRSGELGANVLTF.

This clonotype was observed once. CDR3 bases: TGTGCCAGCAGCCCGTACTCTGACCTGGACGAGCAGTACTTC. It encodes CASSPYSDLDEQYF. The J gene is TRBJ2-7, the V gene TRBV11-2; D unclear. The CDR3 loop spans 14 amino acids. V was cut by 5 bases and J by 5 bases, with 16 bases left in between. Germline V gene lookup returns CDR1 SGHAT and CDR2 FQNNGV.

The chain carries TRBV7-9 and TRBJ2-1; 15 bases agree with TRBD2. Trimming at V came to 1 base and at J to 7 bases, leaving 8 bases not matched to a gene. CDR1 is SEHNR and CDR2 is FQNEAQ in the germline V gene (reference sequence). The CDR3 is 18 amino acids. The CDR3 region is CASSLGTSGGAAGNEQFF. The CDR3 DNA reads as TGTGCCAGCAGCTTAGGGACTAGCGGGGGGGCGGCGGGAAATGAGCAGTTCTTC.

The gene calls are TRBV7-2 and TRBJ2-5, with 8 bases that match TRBD2. Germline lookup yields CDR1 SGHTA and CDR2 FQGNSA. The CDR3 runs to 15 residues. The V gene end was trimmed by 5 bases and the J gene end by 5 bases; junction bases not matched to a gene: 10. CDR3: CASSPWVAGRETQYF. CDR3 sequence (DNA): TGTGCCAGCAGCCCCTGGGTAGCGGGGAGGGAGACCCAGTACTTC. The variable domain in full, with the rest retrieved from reference TRBV7-2 and TRBJ2-5, is GAGVSQSPSNKVTEKGKDVELRCDPISGHTALYWYRQSLGQGLEFLIYFQGNSAPDKSGLPSDRFSAERTGGSVSTLTIQRTQQEDSAVYLCASSPWVAGRETQYFGPGTRLLVL.